What follows describes a single T cell receptor beta chain. These data belong to a study of blood T cell repertoires in COVID-19. Measured with immunoSEQ multiplex PCR; TCRdb has only the in-frame clones, and not every one. The top ten hold less than 3.5% of the sample, which has around 180,000 clones, approximately 90% seen once. V was clipped by 1 base and J by 5 bases, with 8 bases between them. The CDR3 loop spans 13 amino acids. The germline gives CDR1 SGHDN, CDR2 FVKESK. Sequenced material: peripheral blood. The clonotype originates from a woman in her thirties with active or convalescent COVID-19. The chain links TRBV14 to TRBJ1-1, with D unresolved. CDR3 amino acids: CASSQALSTEAFF. In DNA, the CDR3 is TGTGCCAGCAGCCAAGCCCTCTCGACTGAAGCTTTCTTT.